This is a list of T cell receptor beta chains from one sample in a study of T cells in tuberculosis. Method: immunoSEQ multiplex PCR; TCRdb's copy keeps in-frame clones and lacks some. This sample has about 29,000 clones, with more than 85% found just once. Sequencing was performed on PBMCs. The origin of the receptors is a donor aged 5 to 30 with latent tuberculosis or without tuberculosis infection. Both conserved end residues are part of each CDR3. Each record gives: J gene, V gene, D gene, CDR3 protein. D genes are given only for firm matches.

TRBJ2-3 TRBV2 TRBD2 CASSPRTSAWGDTQYF
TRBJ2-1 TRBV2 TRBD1 CATLGRQGVFLEIYNEQFF
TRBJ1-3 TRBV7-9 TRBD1 CASSSLRSKGQLNTIYF
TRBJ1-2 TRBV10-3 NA CAISGLTGGTSNYGYTF
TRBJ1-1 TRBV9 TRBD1 CASSTGQGGNTEAFF
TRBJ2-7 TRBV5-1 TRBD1 CASQRQGATYEQYF
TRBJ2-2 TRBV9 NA CASSDQPTSNGELFF
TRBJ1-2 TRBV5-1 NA CASSLEQGSNYGYTF
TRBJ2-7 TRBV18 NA CASSPREYEQYF
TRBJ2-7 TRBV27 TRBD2 CASSFRTSGRFYEQYF
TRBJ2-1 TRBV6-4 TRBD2 CASSGTSGANSYNEQFF
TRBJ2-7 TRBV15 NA CATSSGRERLLYEQYF
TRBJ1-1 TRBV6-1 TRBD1 CASRHGTDEAFF
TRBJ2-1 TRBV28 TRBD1 CASRTTGTGGHNEQFF
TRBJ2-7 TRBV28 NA CASEGVYEQYF
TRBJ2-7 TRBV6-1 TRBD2 CASRTRGGVTYEQYF
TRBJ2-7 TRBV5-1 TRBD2 CASSLVLAGDSLGEQYF
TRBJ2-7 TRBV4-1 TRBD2 CATSLAGQYEQYF
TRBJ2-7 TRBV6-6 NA CASSSRLEAYEQYF
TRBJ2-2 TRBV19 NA CATRTANTGELFF
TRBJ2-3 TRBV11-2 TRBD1 CASSLERDRVQYF
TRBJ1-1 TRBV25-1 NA CARTLEGYTEAFF
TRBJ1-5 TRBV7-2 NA CASSLVRGGNQPQHF
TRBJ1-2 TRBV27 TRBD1 CASRPQGGNGYTF
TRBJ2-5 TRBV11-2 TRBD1 CASSSGTGEETQYF
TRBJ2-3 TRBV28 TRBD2 CASSLPSGSTDTQYF
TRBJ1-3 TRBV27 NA CASSLPRAAPQF
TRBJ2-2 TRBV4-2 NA CASSDLRTNTGELFF
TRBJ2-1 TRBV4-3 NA CASSQPSGGLNEQFF
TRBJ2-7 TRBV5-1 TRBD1 CASSTGTGPYEQYF
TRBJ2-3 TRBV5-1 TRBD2 CASSLDLAGGPDTQYF
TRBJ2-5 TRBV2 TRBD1 CASGDRGETQYF
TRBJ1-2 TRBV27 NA CASSTDSSGFGYTF
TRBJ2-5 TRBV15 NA CATSSATKETQYF
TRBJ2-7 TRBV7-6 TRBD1 CASSTWDRLPYEQYF
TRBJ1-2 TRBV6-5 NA CASSYRGYGYTF
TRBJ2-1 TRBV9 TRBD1 CASSVRVNRGPEFF
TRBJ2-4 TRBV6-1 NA CASSEPGLPTGDIQYF
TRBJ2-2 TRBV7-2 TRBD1 CASSLDRGTGELFF
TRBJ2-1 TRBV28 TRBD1 CASTLTGDRKLNEQFF
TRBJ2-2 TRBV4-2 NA CASSQGSGYGGELFF
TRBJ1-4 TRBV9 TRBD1 CASSVAGTGEKLFF
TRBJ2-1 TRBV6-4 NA CASGRGGLSYNEQFF
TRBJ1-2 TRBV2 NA CASKTWTEYGYTF
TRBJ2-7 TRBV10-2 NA CASVIAGGYEQYF
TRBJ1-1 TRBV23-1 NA CASSGVRTAEAFF
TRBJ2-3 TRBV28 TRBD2 CASRLAGDTDTQYF
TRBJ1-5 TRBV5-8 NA CASSLQGYSNQPQHF
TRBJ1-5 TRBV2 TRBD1 CASRQDRVNFMGNQPQHF
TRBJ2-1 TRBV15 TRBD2 CATSRWGGSNEQFF
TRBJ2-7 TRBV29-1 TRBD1 CSVRAGGAYEQYF
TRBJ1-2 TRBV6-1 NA CASSERDILNYGYTF
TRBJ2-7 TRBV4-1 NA CASSPLGRRSSYEQYF
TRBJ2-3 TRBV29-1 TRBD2 CSVDLAGVFTDTQYF
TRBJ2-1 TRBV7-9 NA CASSPIYQNRHNEQFF
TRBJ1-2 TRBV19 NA CASSTGQLYDGYTF
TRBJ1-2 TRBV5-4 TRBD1 CASSSGQGADYGYTF
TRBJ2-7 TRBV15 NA CATSRDQGTYEQYF
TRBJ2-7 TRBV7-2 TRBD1 CASSLETGWDEQYF